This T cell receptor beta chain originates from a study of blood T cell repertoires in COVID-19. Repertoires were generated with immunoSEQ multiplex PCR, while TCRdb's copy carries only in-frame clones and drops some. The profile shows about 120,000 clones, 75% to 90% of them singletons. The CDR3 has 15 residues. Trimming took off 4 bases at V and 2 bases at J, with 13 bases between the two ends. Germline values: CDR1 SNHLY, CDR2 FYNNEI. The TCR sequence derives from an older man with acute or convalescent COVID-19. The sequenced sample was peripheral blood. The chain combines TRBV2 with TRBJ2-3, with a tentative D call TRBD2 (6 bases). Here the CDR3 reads CASSASGTDTDTQYF. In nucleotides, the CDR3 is TGTGCCAGCAGTGCCTCCGGGACTGACACAGATACGCAGTATTTT.